The T cell receptor (beta chain) under discussion was sequenced for a study of T cell responses to AZD1222 COVID-19 vaccine. Per germline, CDR1 SGHAT and CDR2 FQNNGV. This CDR3 has 14 amino acids. V shed 5 bases and J shed 10 bases, with 15 bases lying between them. Sequencing was performed with immunoSEQ multiplex PCR; in TCRdb, only in-frame clones are kept and a portion is missing. The sample includes roughly 140,000 clones, approximately 90% seen only once; the top ten take around 1.5%. The source of this sequence is an adult in good health. The source was peripheral blood, collected on day 0 of AZD1222 vaccination. The V call is TRBV11-2, the J call TRBJ1-6; possible D gene TRBD1, 6 bases. The CDR3 sequence is CASSLRGEASPLHF. CDR3 in DNA: TGTGCCAGCAGCCTCAGGGGAGAGGCATCACCCCTCCACTTT.